This paragraph reports one TCR beta chain. These data come from a study of blood T cell repertoires in COVID-19. Study information: There were acute and convalescent COVID-19 samples, and they came from the United States, Italy and Spain.

The CDR3 has 13 amino acids. Germline V CDR1 and CDR2: LGHDT, YNNKEL (reference sequence). V was shortened by 4 bases and J by 7 bases, with 11 bases between the two germline ends. Here immunoSEQ multiplex PCR was the method, and the copy in TCRdb shows in-frame clones only, minus some. Among 190,000 or so clones listed, approximately 90% were seen once. This chain joins TRBV3-1 (or the pseudogene TRBV3-2) and TRBJ1-5; D ambiguous. This TCR derives from a woman younger than 45 with active or convalescent COVID-19. Material: peripheral blood. CDR3 sequence reads: CASSPPGIQPQHF. CDR3 bases: TGTGCCAGCAGCCCCCCGGGAATACAGCCCCAGCATTTT.